The sequence of this T cell receptor (beta chain) was determined in a study of shared clonotypes between healthy human individuals (dated by TCRdb to the early 2020s). About the investigation overall: The cohort comprised two women and three men aged 18 to 49 years. Different laboratories and diverse techniques were used to prepare libraries and sequence TCR repertoires, to increase sequencing depth and limit assay-specific biases. For each donor, three plates each were used for CD4 naive and CD4 memory, two plates were used for CD8 naive, and one plate was used for CD8 memory. Leukapheresis yielded between about 0.94 and 9 billion PBMCs per donor. The study deeply sequenced blood TCR repertoires of about five healthy adults to estimate repertoire size and the extent of clonotype sharing between individuals.

Details on this clone: The clone's antigen remains unknown. The input lacks base qualities; no much larger clone sits a single base away.

Healthy HIV-negative adults with no recently reported acute infections or vaccinations were included as donors. Only Caucasian adults living in Nashville, Tennessee, USA were represented among the donors. CD4+ T cells were enriched by magnetic negative selection; naive cells were then positively selected on CD45RA, and the negative fraction formed the memory subset. Blood was collected by leukapheresis, and PBMCs were isolated by Ficoll-Histopaque density gradient centrifugation and then cryopreserved in liquid nitrogen vapor phase. Analytical flow cytometry was used to check the purity and quantity of each magnetically sorted T cell population. Genomic DNA was isolated from each sorted fraction and quantified by UV absorbance on a Nanodrop 2000c. What the study reported, not specific to this receptor: Estimated clonotype richness was generally larger for naive than for memory subsets. Higher generation probabilities were observed for clonotypes shared by all four sorted-subset donors than for non-shared clonotypes. Incomplete sequencing was indicated by rarefaction of sorted-subset datasets, despite the large sequencing depth. When several donors were compared, the shared fraction of clonotypes was approximately 5% for naive CD4, 3.5% to 4% for naive CD8, 2.3% for memory CD4, and 0.35% to 0.4% for memory CD8. Because the study included a small number of donors, the genetic and exposure-history diversity represented was limited. Sampling was restricted to blood, and TCR repertoires in tissue are likely to differ from TCR repertoires in blood. Based on pairwise subsampling, the degree of clonotype sharing among donors was expected to be affected by sequencing depth.

Using the deep immunoSEQ assay, TCR CDR3 regions were amplified from genomic DNA by multiplex PCR. For each cell subset, the extracted genomic DNA was distributed evenly across all wells of several immunoSEQ 96-well plates, and each plate served as one replicate. For sorted subsets, around 0.2 ug of genomic DNA, equivalent to some 30,000 T cell genomes, went into each replicate PCR. Purified libraries were quantified with a Qubit 3.0 fluorometer, sized on a Bioanalyzer 2100, and re-quantified with the KAPA Library Quantification kit. A separate single-read 150-cycle Illumina NextSeq 550 flow cell was used to sequence each immunoSEQ 96-well plate. On the study's bioinformatics: The immunoSEQ output contained only junctional sequences without quality scores, so filtering could not match that applied to full-length reads. To assign V/J genes and CDR3, sequences were annotated using PyIR, a Python wrapper for IgBLAST v1.9, with IMGT germline references. Reads were filtered out if the reads had weak V/J assignments (E-value above 1e-6), no CDR3, stop codons, out-of-frame junctions, or ambiguous translated residues. A V3J clonotype was defined by an identical inferred V gene, J gene, and CDR3 amino acid sequence. Percentage overlap between repertoires was computed as shared unique clonotypes divided by the size of the smaller repertoire. Repertoire richness was assessed with RTK rarefaction, the Chao1 estimator, and Recon v2.1 estimates of unobserved clonotypes. OLGA was used to compute generation probabilities for all TCRbeta clonotypes that the gDNA method yielded from a handful of donors. In TCRdb, the immuneACCESS table is reduced to in-frame sequences with V and J assigned. These tables do not hold every clone; where another copy was compared, an unresolved V gene accounts for under half, and the others remain unexplained. D and trimming were read from the DNA, whereas the V and J calls and clone size are those reported in that table. This sample comprises about 2.3 million clones, 80% to 95% of them detected only once. 0.35% to 0.45% of the sample comes from the top ten.

Specimen: naive CD4+ T cells from PBMCs. The cell subset or site tag for this specimen amounts to: CD45RA+ positively selected. The TCR was taken from a man younger than 35 in good health. Some clones in this sample may be carry-over from other donors' samples.

The DNA is as follows: TGTGCCAGCAGTGATACAGGGGTCAGCTATGGCTACACCTTC. It translates as CASSDTGVSYGYTF. This chain is built from TRBV2 and TRBJ1-2; a stretch of 7 junction bases matches TRBD1. Reading from cysteine to phenylalanine, the CDR3 counts 14 amino acids. Only CDR3 DNA remains: 42 bases, in frame from the first base. CDR1 and CDR2 are drawn from the germline V gene: SNHLY, FYNNEI. Clipping removes 3 bases from V and 4 bases from J, with 5 as the unmatched junction base count.